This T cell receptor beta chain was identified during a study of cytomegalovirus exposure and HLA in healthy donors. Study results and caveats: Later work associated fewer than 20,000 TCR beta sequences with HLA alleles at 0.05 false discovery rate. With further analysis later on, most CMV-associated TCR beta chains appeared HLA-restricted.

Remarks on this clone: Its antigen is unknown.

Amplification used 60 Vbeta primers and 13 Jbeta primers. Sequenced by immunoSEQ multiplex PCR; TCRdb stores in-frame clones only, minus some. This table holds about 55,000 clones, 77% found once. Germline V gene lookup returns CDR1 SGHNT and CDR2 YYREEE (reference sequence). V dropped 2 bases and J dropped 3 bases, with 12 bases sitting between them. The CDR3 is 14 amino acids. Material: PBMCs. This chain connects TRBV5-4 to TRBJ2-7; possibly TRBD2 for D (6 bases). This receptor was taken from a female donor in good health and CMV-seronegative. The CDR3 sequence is CASSLDRGNYEQYF. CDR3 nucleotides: TGTGCCAGCAGCTTAGATCGGGGGAACTACGAGCAGTACTTC.